These 17 T cell receptor beta chains came from one sample sequenced in a study of blood T cell repertoires in COVID-19. The method was immunoSEQ multiplex PCR; TCRdb's version includes in-frame clones alone and lacks a portion of them. The data hold tens of thousands of clones, with nearly 90% observed a single time. The sample consisted of peripheral blood. These receptors were taken from a man aged 60-69 years with acute or convalescent COVID-19.

The chain has TRBV9 and TRBJ1-1; TRBD1 is a possible D gene (5 bases). Germline values: CDR1 SGDLS, CDR2 YYNGEE. The CDR3 is made up of 13 amino acids. V lost 0 bases and J 3 bases, leaving 6 bases between the germline ends. CDR3 bases: TGTGCCAGCAGCGTAGCGGGGGACACTGAAGCTTTCTTT. Encoded protein: CASSVAGDTEAFF.

The chain has TRBV6-2 or TRBV6-3 and TRBJ2-7; 8 bases are shared with TRBD1. CDR1 and CDR2 (germline): MNHEY, SVGEGT. The ends lost 3 bases at V and 0 bases at J; junction bases unmatched: 7. This CDR3 contains 16 residues. In DNA form, the CDR3 reads TGTGCCAGCAGTTATCAAACAGGGGGATACTCCTACGAGCAGTACTTC. Its protein is CASSYQTGGYSYEQYF.

The J gene is TRBJ2-3, the V gene TRBV12-3 or TRBV12-4; D gene unclear. Trimming removed 6 bases at V and 9 bases at J, with 10 bases between. This CDR3 region has 11 residues. The CDR3 loop reads CASSSRSTQYF. The CDR3 DNA follows: TGTGCCAGCAGCTCCCGGAGCACGCAGTATTTT.

The chain links TRBV30 to TRBJ2-1; TRBD2 matches 11 bases. Trimming took 3 bases from V and 5 from J; bases not matched to a gene: 3. This CDR3 is 14 amino acids long. In germline, CDR1 is GTSNPN, CDR2 SVGIG (reference sequence). CDR3 region: CAWRGLAANNEQFF. The CDR3 DNA reads TGTGCCTGGAGGGGACTAGCGGCGAACAATGAGCAGTTCTTC.

In DNA, the CDR3 is TGCAGCGTTGAGTATGCGGGGACGAACACCGGGGAGCTGTTTTTT. This gives the protein CSVEYAGTNTGELFF. The chain recombines TRBV29-1 with TRBJ2-2; tentatively, D is TRBD2 (6 bases). The CDR3 totals 15 residues. The V end lost 3 bases, the J end lost 0 bases, and 11 bases lay between the germline ends. Germline V gene sequence: CDR1 SQVTM, CDR2 ANQGSEA.

This clone was seen only once. This rearrangement joins TRBV21-1 to TRBJ2-4; the D segment call TRBD1 is taken from the table without a DNA check. TRBV21-1 is termed a pseudogene. The CDR3 length is 15 residues. CDR3 DNA: TGTGCCAGCAGCAAACCCCAGGGATCGGTTAACATTCAGTACTTC. This gives the protein CASSKPQGSVNIQYF.

This clone was detected once. The J gene is TRBJ1-1, the V gene TRBV12-3 or TRBV12-4; no firm D call. V lost 6 bases and J 8 bases, leaving 13 bases between the germline ends. The CDR3 covers 12 residues. CDR3 loop: CASSPTTREAFF. CDR3 nucleotide sequence: TGTGCCAGCAGCCCGACCACTAGGGAAGCTTTCTTT.

The chain joins TRBV5-4 to TRBJ1-1; weak D call: TRBD1 (5 bases). From germline, CDR1 is SGHNT and CDR2 YYREEE (reference sequence). The CDR3 sequence is 16 residues long. With 0 bases removed from V and 0 bases from J, the gap between germline ends came to 12 bases. CDR3 sequence reads: CASSLDNRGLNTEAFF. The CDR3 nucleotides are TGTGCCAGCAGCTTGGATAATAGGGGCCTGAACACTGAAGCTTTCTTT.

This clone has a count of ten or more. V and J are TRBV4-1 and TRBJ1-6; D call uncertain. Trimming pared 6 bases from V and 4 bases from J, leaving 10 bases between. Germline loops: CDR1 MGHRA, CDR2 YSYEKL. This CDR3 has 14 amino acids. As DNA, the CDR3 is TGCGCCAGCAGGCCTGGAGCTTATAATTCACCCCTCCACTTT. Its protein is CASRPGAYNSPLHF.

This chain connects TRBV6-5 to TRBJ2-2; 9 positions match TRBD1. Per germline, CDR1 MNHEY and CDR2 SVGAGI. There are 16 residues in the CDR3. V shed 0 bases and J 4 bases; nucleotides not matched to a gene: 3. The CDR3 DNA is TGTGCCAGCAGTTACTCCGGGACAGGGTTCACCGGGGAGCTGTTTTTT. As protein: CASSYSGTGFTGELFF.

The genes are TRBV7-9 and TRBJ1-5; tentatively, D is TRBD1 (5 bases). Germline values: CDR1 SEHNR, CDR2 FQNEAQ (reference sequence). V was cut by 4 bases and J by 1 base, with 11 bases left in between. CDR3 length: 15 amino acids. The CDR3 here is CASSSGGVSNQPQHF. The CDR3, as DNA: TGTGCCAGCAGCTCGGGGGGGGTGAGCAATCAGCCCCAGCATTTT.

The CDR3 loop is CASSLGHDSPLHF. CDR3 nucleotide sequence: TGTGCCAGCAGTCTGGGACATGACTCACCCCTCCACTTT. V gene TRBV6-2 or TRBV6-3 combines with J gene TRBJ1-6, with D perhaps TRBD1 (6 bases). The CDR3 contains 13 residues. V lost 5 bases and J 10 bases, leaving 12 bases between the germline ends. Per the germline V gene, CDR1 is MNHEY and CDR2 is SVGEGT.

The rearrangement uses TRBV7-2 and TRBJ1-5; maybe TRBD1 (5 bases). The V and J ends lost 5 bases and 4 bases respectively, with 9 bases between them. This CDR3 has 13 amino acids. Germline loops: CDR1 SGHTA, CDR2 FQGNSA. CDR3: CASSLQGNQPQHF. As DNA, the CDR3 is TGTGCCAGCAGCCTTCAGGGAAATCAGCCCCAGCATTTT.

The gene calls are TRBV6-5 and TRBJ2-1, with 10 bases lining up with TRBD1. The CDR3 runs 15 residues. Looked up from germline, CDR1 is MNHEY and CDR2 is SVGAGI. V was clipped by 4 bases and J by 5 bases; unmatched bases: 5. Here the CDR3 DNA reads TGTGCCAGCAGTTTCCGGACAGGGGGGGACAATGAGCAGTTCTTC. Translated: CASSFRTGGDNEQFF.

The rearrangement links TRBV6-2 or TRBV6-3 to TRBJ2-7; unclear D gene. V shed 2 bases and J shed 5 bases, with 16 bases lying between them. CDR1 is MNHEY and CDR2 is SVGEGT in the germline V gene. The CDR3 length is 15 residues. The chain's CDR3 is CASSYGRFESNEQYF. Here the CDR3 DNA reads TGTGCCAGCAGTTACGGCAGGTTCGAATCTAACGAGCAGTACTTC.

The rearrangement joins TRBV10-2 to TRBJ1-1; D gene unclear. The V gene's germline CDR1 is WSHSY and CDR2 SAAADI. The CDR3 consists of 13 residues. V was shortened by 0 bases and J by 5 bases, with 7 bases between the two germline ends. In DNA, the CDR3 is TGCGCCAGCAGTGAGTCGGGAGGGACTGAAGCTTTCTTT. Its protein product is CASSESGGTEAFF.

V gene TRBV5-1 combines with J gene TRBJ2-7, with 10 bases identical to TRBD1. V dropped 6 bases and J dropped 1; count of bases not matched to a gene: 4. This CDR3 has 14 residues. Germline V CDR1 and CDR2: SGHRS, YFSETQ. DNA for the CDR3: TGCGCCAGCACCCGGGACAGGGGTTCCTACGAGCAGTACTTC. Translation gives CASTRDRGSYEQYF.